This T cell receptor beta chain appears in the sequencing data of a study of blood T cell repertoires in COVID-19. Overall study: The cDNA or gDNA used as material had been derived from T cells, B-cell-depleted T cells, or PBMCs.

The table came from immunoSEQ multiplex PCR; TCRdb's copy has only in-frame clones and leaves some out. The table records nearly 350,000 clones, more than 75% of them present only once. Enrolled through a virtual design, the participants were between roughly 18 and 90 years of age and came from some 25 US areas. V lost 1 base to trimming and J lost 6 bases, with 16 bases between them. The CDR3 extends over 16 amino acids. Germline assignment: CDR1 SGHRS and CDR2 YFSETQ. Source material: PBMCs or T cells enriched from blood (not recorded which). The chain links TRBV5-1 to TRBJ2-2; D may be TRBD2 (5 bases). The sequence came from a young woman who had recovered from COVID-19. The CDR3 here is CASSLLGRGNAGELFF. The CDR3 nucleotides are TGCGCCAGCAGCTTGCTCGGCCGGGGTAACGCCGGGGAGCTGTTTTTT.